This TCR beta chain comes out of a study of CD8 T cells in Susac syndrome. Trimming took off 6 bases at V and 0 bases at J, with 9 bases between the two ends. The CDR3 contains 13 residues. Germline V gene lookup returns CDR1 DFQATT and CDR2 SNEGSKA (reference sequence). With random hexamers, reverse transcription was performed on roughly 0.45 to 1 ug of RNA. TCRdb analysed the immunoSEQ multiplex PCR reads with MiXCR anew, one entry per CDR3 protein. The repertoire has roughly 120,000 distinct CDR3 sequences, 93% of them found once; the top ten carry around 0.3%. The TCR originated in a human donor with multiple sclerosis. Input material: CD8+ T cells from PBMCs. The chain combines TRBV20-1 with TRBJ2-1, with D possibly matching TRBD1 (6 bases). The CDR3 nucleotides read TGCAGTGCCCCGGACAGCTCCTACAATGAGCAGTTCTTC. Translated: CSAPDSSYNEQFF.